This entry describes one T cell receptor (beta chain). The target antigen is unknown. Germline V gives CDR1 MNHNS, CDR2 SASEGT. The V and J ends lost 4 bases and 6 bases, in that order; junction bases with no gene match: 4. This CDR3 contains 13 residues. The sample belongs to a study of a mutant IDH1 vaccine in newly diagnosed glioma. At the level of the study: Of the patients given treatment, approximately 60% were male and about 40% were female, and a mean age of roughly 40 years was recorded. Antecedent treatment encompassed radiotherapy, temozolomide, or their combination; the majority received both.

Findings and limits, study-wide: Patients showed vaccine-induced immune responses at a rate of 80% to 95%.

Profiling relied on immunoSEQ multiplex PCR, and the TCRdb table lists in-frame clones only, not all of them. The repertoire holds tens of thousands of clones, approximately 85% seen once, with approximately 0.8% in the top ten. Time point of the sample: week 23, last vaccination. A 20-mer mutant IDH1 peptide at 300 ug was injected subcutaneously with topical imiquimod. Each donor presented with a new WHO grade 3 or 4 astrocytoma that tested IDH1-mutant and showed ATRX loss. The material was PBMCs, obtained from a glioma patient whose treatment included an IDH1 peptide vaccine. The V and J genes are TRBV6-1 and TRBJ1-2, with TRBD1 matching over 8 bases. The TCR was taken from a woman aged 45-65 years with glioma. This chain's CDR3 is CASSAGTGDGYTF. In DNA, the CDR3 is TGTGCCAGCAGTGCCGGGACAGGAGATGGCTACACCTTC.